This T cell receptor (beta chain) was profiled in a study of T cell responses to AZD1222 COVID-19 vaccine (TCRdb year 2021). General notes on the study: TCR sequencing covered over 230 trial participants: about 210 given two doses of AZD1222 and about 26 given two doses of MenACWY control vaccine. Trial participants were enrolled into age subgroups of 18-55, 56-69 and 70-plus years, which contained roughly 150, 30 and 60 TCR-sequenced participants, respectively.

The CDR3 regions of human TCRbeta chains were analyzed by immunosequencing. From the authors' description of their analysis: TCRs in the repertoires were compared against a reference library of SARS-CoV-2-specific TCRs that had been generated with the MIRA antigen-specificity platform. Breadth meant the fraction of unique TCRs that were SARS-CoV-2-associated, whereas depth meant the fraction of total T cells that were SARS-CoV-2-associated. Using the MIRA data, each spike-specific TCR was mapped to the spike region that the TCR reacts to and placed in a CD4 or CD8 class. Log10-transformed breadth and depth values were compared by one-way ANOVA with Sidak's multiple comparisons tests. Entries here come from immuneACCESS through TCRdb and include only in-frame sequences with V and J called. Some clones fail to appear in such tables; in the studies checked, an unresolved V gene covers under half of the shortfall, and the cause of the remainder is unknown. Clonal size and the V and J genes are those of that table, whereas D and trimming came from the DNA. Counted in this sample were approximately 190,000 clones; around 94% of them appeared once. Around 3.6% of the sample is taken by the ten largest.

Note on this clone: This clone's antigen is unknown. No base-level quality is on record; no much larger clone is a single base apart.

This specimen's time point label, per the study, means: about 28 days (+/-7) after the second vaccine dose. The treatment or condition label here, explained by the study, means: meningococcal conjugate vaccine given as trial control. The vaccinee samples were drawn from two UK trials, COV001 and COV002, one of which was a single-blind randomized controlled phase 2/3 trial testing AZD1222 (ChAdOx1 nCoV-19) in healthy adults. For TCRbeta chain sequencing, PBMC samples from trial participants were taken at day 0 and at day 28 after the second dose. Overall results and qualifications from the work: Participants were mostly white British and included more females than males, and it was suggested by the authors that clonal diversity may have been underestimated. Only a handful of AZD1222 recipients were SARS-CoV-2 seropositive at baseline, limiting conclusions about previously exposed vaccinees. Reportedly, close to half of the unique spike-specific TCRs recognized epitopes lying outside the regions that are mutated in the B.1.351 and B.1.1.7 variants. Vaccine-associated CD4 TCRs spanned the whole spike protein, with dominant responses in regions 160-218 and 743-854. The 56-69-year group was small, and its depth increase did not reach significance, likely because of low power. A significant rise in spike-specific TCR breadth and depth was observed after two AZD1222 doses relative to day 0 and relative to MenACWY recipients. No day 14 peak-response samples were available, so repertoires were characterized only after the peak T cell response.

The cysteine opens and the phenylalanine closes a CDR3 of 13 amino acids. The only DNA kept is the CDR3, 39 bases in frame from the first base. V and J are truncated by 4 bases and 6 bases respectively, leaving an intervening sequence of 12 bases. The germline V gene gives CDR1 as SGHTA and CDR2 as FQGNSA. The clonotype comes from an adult who received the MenACWY meningococcal vaccine as a control. The chain was built from TRBV7-2 and TRBJ1-1; there is no confident call for the D gene. Material: peripheral blood, obtained 28 days after the second dose of the MenACWY control vaccine. The CDR3 protein is CASSSVPEAEAFF. The nucleotide sequence is TGTGCCAGCAGCTCGGTTCCCGAGGCTGAAGCTTTCTTT.